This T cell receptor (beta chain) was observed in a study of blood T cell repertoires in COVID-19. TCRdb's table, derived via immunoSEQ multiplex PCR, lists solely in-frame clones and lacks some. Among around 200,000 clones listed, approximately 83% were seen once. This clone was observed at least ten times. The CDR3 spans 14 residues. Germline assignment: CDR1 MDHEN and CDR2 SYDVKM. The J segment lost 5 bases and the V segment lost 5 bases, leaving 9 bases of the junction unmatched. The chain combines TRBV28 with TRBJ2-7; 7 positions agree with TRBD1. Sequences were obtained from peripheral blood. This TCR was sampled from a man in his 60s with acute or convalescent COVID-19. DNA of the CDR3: TGTGCCAGCAGTCCCCCCCTACAGGGGAACGAGCAGTACTTC. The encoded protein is CASSPPLQGNEQYF.